One sample yielded the 32 T cell receptor beta chains listed below, sequenced in a study of glioma-infiltrating T cells. Amplification of TCR alpha and beta CDR3 regions from RNA used iRepertoire nested multiplex PCR. Each CDR3 protein is one row after TCRdb ran MiXCR on the multiplex PCR reads. The sample has 150,000 or so distinct CDR3 sequences, approximately 39% seen once. The sequenced sample consisted of glioma tissue, nonneoplastic brain tissue, or PBMCs (not recorded which). The origin of the receptors is a human donor with low-grade glioma or glioblastoma, undergoing nonglioma brain surgery, or in good health (not recorded which).

The table lists this clonotype with a few counts. The gene calls are TRBV20-1 and TRBJ2-1, with TRBD1 matching over 7 bases. Germline values: CDR1 DFQATT, CDR2 SNEGSKA (reference sequence). This CDR3 has 18 amino acids. The ends lost 5 bases at V and 1 base at J; junction bases unmatched: 17. The chain's CDR3 is CSALRGLETDTSYNEQFF. The CDR3 region has the DNA TGCAGTGCTCTAAGGGGGCTAGAAACTGACACATCCTACAATGAGCAGTTCTTC.

This clonotype was recorded a few times. This chain uses TRBV7-9 with TRBJ1-5; no firm D call. The length of the CDR3 is 15 residues. Trimming removed 1 base at V and 4 bases at J, with 11 bases between. CDR1 and CDR2 from the germline V gene are SEHNR and FQNEAQ (reference sequence). The CDR3, as DNA: TGTGCCAGCAGCTTAGGCGCCGGCTCAAATCAGCCCCAGCATTTT. It translates to CASSLGAGSNQPQHF.

V and J are TRBV6-1 and TRBJ2-7, with 12 bases fitting TRBD2. The CDR3 consists of 16 residues. Germline V lookup: CDR1 MNHNS, CDR2 SASEGT. The ends lost 6 bases at V and 5 bases at J; junction bases unmatched: 11. The CDR3 coding sequence is TGTGCCAGCAGCCCCCGACTAGCGGGAGTCTTCCACGAGCAGTACTTC. This translates into CASSPRLAGVFHEQYF.

The rearrangement joins TRBV4-1 to TRBJ2-2; 8 bases line up with TRBD2. V was pared by 2 bases and J by 0 bases, with 2 bases of the junction left unmatched. Germline assignment: CDR1 MGHRA and CDR2 YSYEKL. CDR3 length: 16 amino acids. CDR3 nucleotide sequence: TGCGCCAGCAGCCAACGAGCGGGAGCGAACACCGGGGAGCTGTTTTTT. This gives the protein CASSQRAGANTGELFF.

The chain employs TRBV7-2 and TRBJ2-1, with TRBD1 identical over 7 bases. The V gene end was trimmed by 1 base and the J gene end by 7 bases; junction bases not matched to a gene: 7. Per germline, CDR1 SGHTA and CDR2 FQGNSA. CDR3 length: 15 amino acids. The CDR3 coding sequence is TGTGCCAGCAGCTTAGACGAGGGGGCCTGGAATGAGCAGTTCTTC. This encodes CASSLDEGAWNEQFF.

This clonotype was counted only a few times. The rearrangement uses TRBV2 and TRBJ2-1; D may be TRBD1 or TRBD2 (7 bases each). The CDR3 is made up of 14 amino acids. The V and J ends lost 11 bases and 0 bases respectively, with 14 bases between them. Looked up from germline, CDR1 is SNHLY and CDR2 is FYNNEI. CDR3: CAASRGGSYNEQFF. CDR3 DNA sequence: TGTGCCGCCTCCAGGGGGGGCTCCTACAATGAGCAGTTCTTC.

J is TRBJ2-7 and V is TRBV20-1; a possible D gene is TRBD1 (6 bases). Germline V gene sequence: CDR1 DFQATT, CDR2 SNEGSKA (reference sequence). V was clipped by 1 base and J by 2 bases, with 9 bases between them. This CDR3 spans 13 amino acids. CDR3 DNA sequence: TGCAGTGCTAGAGGGACAGCAACCTACGAGCAGTACTTC. Translation: CSARGTATYEQYF.

This clonotype was counted a few times. The J gene is TRBJ2-1, the V gene TRBV9, with D maybe TRBD2 (5 bases). There are 15 residues in the CDR3. From germline, CDR1 is SGDLS and CDR2 YYNGEE. V dropped 4 bases and J dropped 0 bases, with 11 bases sitting between them. The CDR3 DNA follows: TGTGCCAGCAGCCGGTCGGGATACTCCTACAATGAGCAGTTCTTC. Translated, it gives CASSRSGYSYNEQFF.

As to this clonotype: This clone may be a read error of a much larger clone one base away. In DNA form, the CDR3 reads TGTGCCAGCAGTCCCCGCACTTCCTACGGGCAGTACTTC. Protein sequence: CASSPRTSYGQYF. This sequence joins TRBV28 and TRBJ2-7, with no clear D. The CDR3 sequence is 13 residues long. CDR1 MDHEN and CDR2 SYDVKM come from the germline V gene.

The chain uses TRBV12-3 or TRBV12-4 and TRBJ2-3, with D perhaps TRBD2 (6 bases). CDR3 size: 13 residues. The V and J ends lost 5 bases and 9 bases respectively, with 15 bases between them. As DNA, the CDR3 is TGTGCCAGCAGTAAGGGACTTCACGGGACGCAGTATTTT. It yields the protein CASSKGLHGTQYF.

The DNA of the CDR3 is TGTGCCAGCAGCCAAGGTTACGCGGGAGTGACAGATACGCAGTATTTT. It is translated as CASSQGYAGVTDTQYF. The chain joins TRBV3-1 to TRBJ2-3, with 7 bases that match TRBD2. Germline V lookup: CDR1 LGHDT, CDR2 YNNKEL (reference sequence). This CDR3 contains 16 residues. The J segment lost 3 bases and the V segment lost 1 base, leaving 7 bases of the junction unmatched.

This clonotype has only a few counts. CDR3 residues: CASISGQLNYGYTF. The CDR3, as DNA: TGTGCCAGCATATCGGGACAGCTCAACTATGGCTACACCTTC. This chain links TRBV28 with TRBJ1-2; 7 nucleotides agree with TRBD1. The ends lost 7 bases at V and 2 bases at J; junction bases unmatched: 7. Germline-derived CDR1 and CDR2 are MDHEN and SYDVKM. The CDR3 has 14 residues.

This clonotype was seen only a few times. The V and J genes are TRBV20-1 and TRBJ2-3, with D tentatively TRBD2 (6 bases). The length of the CDR3 is 17 residues. Trimming stripped 0 bases from V and 0 bases from J, with 16 bases between. CDR1 DFQATT and CDR2 SNEGSKA come from the germline V gene (reference sequence). CDR3 amino acids: CSARDWREYTSTDTQYF. Written as DNA, the CDR3 is TGCAGTGCTAGAGACTGGAGGGAGTACACTAGCACAGATACGCAGTATTTT.

The chain couples TRBV7-6 to TRBJ2-3, with TRBD1 matching over 9 bases. Germline V gene data show CDR1 as SGHVS and CDR2 as FNYEAQ. CDR3 size: 14 residues. J was trimmed by 5 bases and V by 2 bases; bases with no gene match: 2. CDR3 sequence (DNA): TGTGCCAGCAGCTTAACAGGGGGCGAAGATACGCAGTATTTT. Protein product: CASSLTGGEDTQYF.

This clonotype came up a few times. V and J are TRBV20-1 and TRBJ2-5, with D maybe TRBD1 (6 bases). This CDR3 region has 13 residues. The V gene lost 3 bases and the J gene lost 9 bases, with 17 bases spanning the gap. Germline V gene sequence: CDR1 DFQATT, CDR2 SNEGSKA (reference sequence). Written as DNA, the CDR3 is TGCAGTGCTAGTGGTCGGGGCCCAGGGGCCCAGTACTTC. It translates to CSASGRGPGAQYF.

This clonotype was counted between two and nine times. CDR3 nucleotides: TGTGCCATCAGTGCGTCGGACAGTGATGGCTACACCTTC. Protein product: CAISASDSDGYTF. The chain links TRBV10-3 to TRBJ1-2; possible D gene TRBD1, 6 bases. Germline values: CDR1 ENHRY, CDR2 SYGVKD. CDR3 length: 13 residues. Deletions cut 4 bases from V and 6 bases from J, with 12 bases between.

This clonotype showed up just a few times. The V and J genes are TRBV27 and TRBJ2-1; no definite D call. V was pared by 10 bases and J by 7 bases, with 14 bases between. The CDR3 totals 12 residues. Germline CDR1 reads MNHEY; CDR2 reads SMNVEV (reference sequence). The CDR3 sequence is CATAPERNEQFF. The CDR3 coding sequence is TGTGCCACCGCACCGGAGAGAAATGAGCAGTTCTTC.

The chain couples TRBV27 to TRBJ2-5; 8 bases align to TRBD2. Germline V gene lookup returns CDR1 MNHEY and CDR2 SMNVEV (reference sequence). The length of the CDR3 is 14 residues. The ends lost 8 bases at V and 2 bases at J; junction bases unmatched: 7. The CDR3 protein is CASGLAGYQETQYF. CDR3 coding DNA: TGTGCCAGCGGTCTAGCGGGCTATCAAGAGACCCAGTACTTC.

The CDR3 here is CATSRESLADTGELFF. CDR3 sequence (DNA): TGTGCCACCAGCAGAGAATCGCTAGCGGACACCGGGGAGCTGTTTTTT. The chain is built from TRBV15 and TRBJ2-2; 7 bases map to TRBD2. The CDR3 contains 16 residues. V lost 0 bases and J lost 3; bases outside the gene matches: 4. Per the germline V gene, CDR1 is LNHNV and CDR2 is YYDKDF (reference sequence).

This clonotype showed up just a few times. This chain uses TRBV2 with TRBJ1-1, with a possible D match to TRBD1 (5 bases). Germline loops: CDR1 SNHLY, CDR2 FYNNEI. This CDR3 comprises 14 residues. Trimming cost V 6 bases and J 4 bases, with 15 bases left between them. The DNA for the CDR3 is TGTGCCAGCAGGGTCGTCAGGGTGGGCACTGAAGCTTTCTTT. Translated, it gives CASRVVRVGTEAFF.

The V and J genes are TRBV2 and TRBJ2-1; 7 bases align to TRBD2. This CDR3 region has 16 residues. V was clipped by 6 bases and J by 0 bases; unmatched bases: 8. Germline CDR1 is SNHLY and CDR2 is FYNNEI. CDR3 nucleotides: TGTGCCAGCAGCTTAGTTCGGACTAGCTCCTACAATGAGCAGTTCTTC. It codes for CASSLVRTSSYNEQFF.

This clonotype came up a few times. J is TRBJ2-5 and V is TRBV28, with TRBD2 identical over 7 bases. Germline lookup yields CDR1 MDHEN and CDR2 SYDVKM. V gave up 5 bases and J gave up 4 bases; unmatched junction bases: 10. The CDR3 runs 15 residues. DNA of the CDR3: TGTGCCAGCAGTATCCCGAGACTAGCCAGAGAGACCCAGTACTTC. It codes for CASSIPRLARETQYF.

The V gene is TRBV6-2 or TRBV6-3, the J gene TRBJ2-1, with TRBD2 matching over 7 bases. From germline, CDR1 is MNHEY and CDR2 SVGEGT. V lost 6 bases and J lost 10; bases outside the gene matches: 15. This CDR3 has 15 amino acids. CDR3 in amino acids: CASRRAGLSSSEQFF. The DNA for the CDR3 is TGTGCCAGCAGGAGAGCGGGATTATCTTCTAGCGAGCAGTTCTTC.

This clonotype was recorded many times. The J gene is TRBJ1-6, the V gene TRBV6-1, with TRBD1 as a possible D gene (5 bases). Trimming removed 6 bases at V and 7 bases at J, with 13 bases between. The CDR3 totals 14 residues. CDR1 MNHNS and CDR2 SASEGT come from the germline V gene. The CDR3 region is CASRSGTENSPLHF. CDR3 bases: TGTGCCAGCAGATCCGGGACGGAGAATTCACCCCTCCACTTT.

In its sample, this clonotype is medium-sized (0.01 to 0.1%). The CDR3 coding sequence is TGTGCCAGTAGTGCTCCGGGACAGGGCTCCTACGAGCAGTACTTC. It translates to CASSAPGQGSYEQYF. The chain carries TRBV19 and TRBJ2-7, with 9 bases aligning to TRBD1. Germline V gene sequence: CDR1 LNHDA, CDR2 SQIVND (reference sequence). J gave up 0 bases and V 5 bases, and 5 bases lay outside the gene matches. CDR3 length equals 15 residues. Variable domain in full (rest from reference TRBV19 and TRBJ2-7): DGGITQSPKYLFRKEGQNVTLSCEQNLNHDAMYWYRQDPGQGLRLIYYSQIVNDFQKGDIAEGYSVSREKKESFPLTVTSAQKNPTAFYLCASSAPGQGSYEQYFGPGTRLTVT.

A note on this clonotype: No conserved phenylalanine or tryptophan ends this CDR3, so it is likely a read error. The chain's CDR3 is CASRPSTGGGWAFL. The CDR3 bases are TGTGCCAGCAGGCCTTCGACAGGGGGGGGGTGGGCTTTCCTT. V and J are TRBV6-1 and TRBJ1-1; 9 bases agree with TRBD1. The length of the CDR3 is 14 residues. Germline values: CDR1 MNHNS, CDR2 SASEGT. Germline trimming cut 6 bases from V and 11 bases from J; bases unmatched to any gene: 13.

This clonotype turned up a few times. The chain is built from TRBV20-1 and TRBJ1-1, with D perhaps TRBD1 (6 bases). The CDR3 spans 14 residues. Germline lookup yields CDR1 DFQATT and CDR2 SNEGSKA (reference sequence). The V end was cut by 3 bases, the J end by 1 base, with 12 bases between. The CDR3 spells CSARKGGPNTEAFF. The CDR3 nucleotides read TGCAGTGCTAGGAAGGGGGGGCCGAACACTGAAGCTTTCTTT.

This clonotype turned up a few times. The gene calls are TRBV10-3 and TRBJ1-2; 8 bases map to TRBD1. Germline V gene data show CDR1 as ENHRY and CDR2 as SYGVKD. CDR3 length equals 14 residues. V lost 4 bases, J lost 4 bases, and 5 bases stayed unmatched. CDR3 coding DNA: TGTGCCATCAGTGTAAGACAGGGGTCCTATGGCTACACCTTC. This encodes CAISVRQGSYGYTF.

The rearrangement links TRBV29-1 to TRBJ1-2, with a possible D match to TRBD1 (6 bases). The ends were cut back, 4 bases at V and 7 bases at J, with 13 bases in the middle. Germline V gene sequence: CDR1 SQVTM, CDR2 ANQGSEA. The CDR3 extends over 12 amino acids. The DNA for the CDR3 is TGCAGCGTTGTCAGGGGAGAGTCTGGCTACACCTTC. Its translation is CSVVRGESGYTF.

This chain joins TRBV7-2 and TRBJ1-1, with 8 bases aligning to TRBD1. This CDR3 spans 17 amino acids. The ends lost 2 bases at V and 1 base at J; junction bases unmatched: 9. Germline V CDR1 and CDR2: SGHTA, FQGNSA. DNA of the CDR3: TGTGCCAGCAGCTTAAGTTTCCGGACAGGGACGAACACTGAAGCTTTCTTT. Its translation: CASSLSFRTGTNTEAFF.

The rearrangement uses TRBV27 and TRBJ1-2; TRBD1 is a possible D gene (6 bases). The CDR3 spans 13 residues. CDR1 and CDR2 (germline): MNHEY, SMNVEV (reference sequence). Trimming removed 6 bases from V and 8 bases from J, with 16 bases in between. The CDR3 sequence: CASSGNRERGYTF. The CDR3 DNA is TGTGCCAGCAGCGGAAACAGGGAAAGAGGCTACACCTTC.

This rearrangement joins TRBV6-1 to TRBJ1-2, with 9 positions matching TRBD1. V shed 6 bases and J 8 bases; nucleotides not matched to a gene: 13. The CDR3 consists of 15 residues. Germline V CDR1 and CDR2: MNHNS, SASEGT. As DNA, the CDR3 is TGTGCCAGCAGCCATCCCGGGACAGGGTCGCGAGGCTACACCTTC. Protein product: CASSHPGTGSRGYTF.